The rows below give T cell receptor beta chains drawn from one sample of a study of post-analysis software for immune sequencing data. TCRdb passed the PCR reads through MiXCR, listing each CDR3 protein once. The sample carries approximately 660,000 distinct CDR3 sequences, 55% to 60% recorded once. Sample: blood. These receptors were taken from a girl aged 2 to 10 with multiple sclerosis. CDR3s include the opening cysteine and the closing phenylalanine or tryptophan. A D gene is named only where the DNA matches it firmly. A row's size may be missing; if present it is once, few, many or a size class.

>TRBV4-1|.|.|TRBJ2-3
TGCGCCAGCAGCCAAGAAAAGGGATTCACAGATACGCAGTATTTT
CASSQEKGFTDTQYF
>TRBV7-9|.|.|TRBJ2-5
TGTGCCAGCAGCTTAGCCTTCCGGTGGCAAGAGACCCAGTACTTC
CASSLAFRWQETQYF
>TRBV5-1|.|few|TRBJ2-7
TGTGCCAGCAGTTTTCAGGGCGCCTACGAGCAGTACTTC
CASSFQGAYEQYF
>TRBV6-5|.|.|TRBJ2-3
TGTGCCGGCAGTTACTCGAGGCTAGCAGTGGGTACGCAGTATTTT
CAGSYSRLAVGTQYF
>TRBV20-1|.|.|TRBJ2-5
TGCAGTGCTAGAGATCAGGAACGGGTTCAAGAGACCCAGTACTTC
CSARDQERVQETQYF
>TRBV29-1|TRBD1|few|TRBJ2-7
TGCAGCGTTGGGGAGACAGGGAAGTCCTACGAGCAGTACTTC
CSVGETGKSYEQYF
>TRBV10-3|TRBD2|few|TRBJ2-7
TGTGCCAGTGCGGCGGGGGACCTCTCCTACGAGCAGTACTTC
CASAAGDLSYEQYF
>TRBV29-1|.|.|TRBJ2-2
TGCAGCGTGACGGCCTGGGAGAGTAGTTTTACCGGGGAGCTGTTTTTT
CSVTAWESSFTGELFF
>TRBV5-1|.|.|TRBJ2-7
TGCGCCAGCAGCTTGGAGGAAGTTTCCTACGAGCAGTACTTC
CASSLEEVSYEQYF
>TRBV7-9|.|.|TRBJ1-1
TGTGCCAGTAACAGGGACTACACTGAAGCTTTCTTT
CASNRDYTEAFF
>TRBV12-3/TRBV12-4|.|.|TRBJ2-1
TGTGCCAGCAAAAAAGAGGTAGAGCAGTTCTTC
CASKKEVEQFF
>TRBV6-5|.|.|TRBJ2-1
TGTGCCAGCAGTTACTTCGGAGGGCAGTTCTTC
CASSYFGGQFF
>TRBV7-6|.|.|TRBJ1-6
TGTGCCAGCAGCCTATCGGCAGATAATTCACCCCTCCACTTT
CASSLSADNSPLHF
>TRBV29-1|TRBD1|.|TRBJ1-5
TGCAGCGTGGGGACAGACGGGAATCAGCCCCAGCATTTT
CSVGTDGNQPQHF
>TRBV12-3/TRBV12-4|.|.|TRBJ2-5
TGTGCCAGCACCCCGATTACAGCGCAAGAGACCCAGTACTTC
CASTPITAQETQYF
>TRBV24-1|.|.|TRBJ1-5
TGTGCCACCAGAGTTTCCCACCTGGCGGGGGGCGAAAGCAATCAGCCCCAGCATTTT
CATRVSHLAGGESNQPQHF
>TRBV7-9|.|.|TRBJ2-7
TGTGCTAGCAGCCCCTGGACTAATACCTACGAGCAGTACTTC
CASSPWTNTYEQYF